This entry is about one TCR beta chain. The data were taken from a study of T cell changes during pregnancy in multiple sclerosis. Only in-frame clones appear in the TCRdb table, and some are missing; sequencing was by immunoSEQ multiplex PCR. Counted here are tens of thousands of clones, around nine tenths occurring once; the ten biggest clones make up approximately 3%. V was cut by 6 bases and J by 0 bases, with 15 bases left in between. Germline V lookup: CDR1 MNHEY, CDR2 SMNVEV (reference sequence). The CDR3 is 16 residues long. The receptor comes from a female donor in good health, enrolled as a control in a pregnancy study. The sequenced sample was peripheral blood, obtained in the first trimester of pregnancy. This sequence joins TRBV27 and TRBJ2-1; D is possibly TRBD2 (5 bases). CDR3 coding DNA: TGTGCCAGCAGACTTCTAGCCTCGAGCTCCTACAATGAGCAGTTCTTC. Amino acid sequence: CASRLLASSSYNEQFF.